The 21 T cell receptor beta chains listed next were all sequenced from one sample in a study of cytomegalovirus exposure and HLA in healthy donors. The study ran its PCR with 60 Vbeta and 13 Jbeta primers. Clones were sequenced by immunoSEQ multiplex PCR, and TCRdb holds only the in-frame ones, with some missing. The sample carries 45,000 to 60,000 clones, about three quarters recorded once. Input material: PBMCs. These receptors originate from a woman aged 45 to 65 in good health and CMV-seronegative.

The CDR3 spells CASRRQGQGSPLHF. As DNA, the CDR3 is TGTGCCAGCAGAAGACAGGGTCAAGGATCACCCCTCCACTTT. The V gene is TRBV6-6, the J gene TRBJ1-6, with 7 bases that match TRBD1. V was pared by 6 bases and J by 10 bases, with 9 bases of the junction left unmatched. The germline CDR1 and CDR2 sequences are MNHNY and SVGAGI (reference sequence). The CDR3 is 14 amino acids.

The V call is TRBV15, the J call TRBJ2-7; a weak D match, TRBD1 (5 bases). Per the germline V gene, CDR1 is LNHNV and CDR2 is YYDKDF (reference sequence). The CDR3 spans 14 residues. The V end lost 1 base, the J end lost 1 base, and 8 bases lay between the germline ends. CDR3 amino acids: CATSRGQPSYEQYF. Written as DNA, the CDR3 is TGTGCCACCAGCAGAGGACAGCCTTCCTACGAGCAGTACTTC.

The chain combines TRBV7-9 with TRBJ1-2; a possible D gene is TRBD1 (5 bases). The germline V gene encodes CDR1 SEHNR and CDR2 FQNEAQ (reference sequence). The CDR3 is 15 amino acids. Trimming shortened V by 3 bases and J by 0 bases, and 11 bases separated the two germline ends. The chain's CDR3 is CASSFAGIANYGYTF. The CDR3 nucleotides read TGTGCCAGCAGCTTTGCAGGGATAGCTAACTATGGCTACACCTTC.

This chain connects TRBV7-6 to TRBJ2-1, with 9 nucleotides matching TRBD1. The trim removed 0 bases at V and 5 bases at J, leaving 8 bases unmatched. The germline V gene has CDR1 SGHVS and CDR2 FNYEAQ. The CDR3 contains 17 residues. The CDR3 spells CASSLAVRDRVHNEQFF. The DNA for the CDR3 is TGTGCCAGCAGCTTAGCGGTCAGGGACAGGGTCCACAATGAGCAGTTCTTC.

The rearrangement links TRBV7-9 to TRBJ2-5, with unresolved D. The ends were cut back, 0 bases at V and 2 bases at J, with 7 bases in the middle. CDR1 and CDR2 (germline): SEHNR, FQNEAQ (reference sequence). This CDR3 region has 14 residues. The DNA of the CDR3 is TGTGCCAGCAGCTTAGCGAGAGGACAAGAGACCCAGTACTTC. Translated: CASSLARGQETQYF. The variable domain in full, with the rest retrieved from reference TRBV7-9 and TRBJ2-5, is DTGVSQNPRHKITKRGQNVTFRCDPISEHNRLYWYRQTLGQGPEFLTYFQNEAQLEKSRLLSDRFSAERPKGSFSTLEIQRTEQGDSAMYLCASSLARGQETQYFGPGTRLLVL.

The chain couples TRBV9 to TRBJ2-3; D perhaps matches TRBD1 (7 bases). V lost 0 bases to trimming and J lost 4 bases, with 12 bases between them. The CDR3 totals 15 residues. Germline V gene lookup returns CDR1 SGDLS and CDR2 YYNGEE. The CDR3 loop reads CASSVGSRGADTQYF. Here the CDR3 DNA reads TGTGCCAGCAGCGTAGGTAGCAGGGGGGCAGATACGCAGTATTTT.

The chain couples TRBV7-9 to TRBJ2-5; D is undetermined. This CDR3 spans 10 amino acids. V lost 5 bases to trimming and J lost 7 bases, with 5 bases between them. Per the germline V gene, CDR1 is SEHNR and CDR2 is FQNEAQ (reference sequence). The CDR3 DNA sequence: TGTGCCAGCAGCACGGGGACCCAGTACTTC. Translation: CASSTGTQYF. Combining the CDR3 with reference TRBV7-9 and TRBJ2-5 gives the whole variable domain DTGVSQNPRHKITKRGQNVTFRCDPISEHNRLYWYRQTLGQGPEFLTYFQNEAQLEKSRLLSDRFSAERPKGSFSTLEIQRTEQGDSAMYLCASSTGTQYFGPGTRLLVL.

This chain connects TRBV6-5 to TRBJ1-3; unclear D gene. Deletions cut 6 bases from V and 0 bases from J, with 6 bases between. The CDR3 runs to 13 residues. Per the germline V gene, CDR1 is MNHEY and CDR2 is SVGAGI. The CDR3 loop reads CASSRGSGNTIYF. The DNA for the CDR3 is TGTGCCAGCAGCCGGGGCTCTGGAAACACCATATATTTT.

Comments on this clone: One end of the junction is discordant with germline, which a read error may explain. The rearrangement joins TRBV5-1 to TRBJ1-5; possibly TRBD1 for D (6 bases). Germline assignment: CDR1 SGHRS and CDR2 YFSETQ. The CDR3 has 13 amino acids. The chain's CDR3 is CASCLEGDRPQHF. In nucleotides, the CDR3 is TGCGCCAGCTGCTTGGAGGGGGACCGTCCCCAGCATTTT.

A few counts support this clone. This rearrangement joins TRBV6-5 to TRBJ1-4; the D is unclear. The CDR3 runs 14 residues. The V and J ends lost 0 bases and 8 bases respectively, with 10 bases between them. Per the germline V gene, CDR1 is MNHEY and CDR2 is SVGAGI. The CDR3 here is CASSYSELGEKLFF. In nucleotides, the CDR3 is TGTGCCAGCAGTTACTCGGAGCTCGGGGAAAAACTGTTTTTT.

The chain employs TRBV9 and TRBJ2-3, with D possibly matching TRBD2 (5 bases). The CDR3 is made up of 15 amino acids. The germline gives CDR1 SGDLS, CDR2 YYNGEE. With 2 bases removed from V and 4 bases from J, the gap between germline ends came to 14 bases. The CDR3 is CASSVRDGLADTQYF. DNA of the CDR3: TGTGCCAGCAGCGTCCGGGATGGGTTGGCAGATACGCAGTATTTT.

The rearrangement links TRBV11-3 to TRBJ2-7, with D possibly being TRBD2 (7 bases). V shed 1 base and J shed 1 base, with 11 bases lying between them. CDR3 size: 15 residues. The V gene's germline CDR1 is SGHNT and CDR2 YENEEA. The CDR3 nucleotides are TGTGCCAGCAGCTTAGGTGGGGGGGCGTCCTACGAGCAGTACTTC. It translates to CASSLGGGASYEQYF.

The table lists this clone with a count of one. The chain has TRBV9 and TRBJ2-1; D is ambiguous. This CDR3 has 12 amino acids. Per the germline V gene, CDR1 is SGDLS and CDR2 is YYNGEE. Trimming took 3 bases from V and 3 from J, leaving 4 bases between them. In DNA form, the CDR3 reads TGTGCCAGCAGCGGAGACTACAATGAGCAGTTCTTC. It specifies CASSGDYNEQFF. The full variable domain, rest sourced from reference TRBV9 and TRBJ2-1, is DSGVTQTPKHLITATGQRVTLRCSPRSGDLSVYWYQQSLDQGLQFLIQYYNGEERAKGNILERFSAQQFPDLHSELNLSSLELGDSALYFCASSGDYNEQFFGPGTRLTVL.

This clone was detected only a few times. J is TRBJ2-4 and V is TRBV14; 9 bases fit TRBD1. The J segment lost 1 base and the V segment lost 0 bases, leaving 7 bases of the junction unmatched. Germline V lookup: CDR1 SGHDN, CDR2 FVKESK. This CDR3 spans 18 amino acids. Here the CDR3 DNA reads TGTGCCAGCAGCCAAGATTTAGGAGACAGGGGGGCCAAAAACATTCAGTACTTC. Translating it yields CASSQDLGDRGAKNIQYF.

V and J are TRBV28 and TRBJ2-7, with TRBD2 matching over 11 bases. Germline assignment: CDR1 MDHEN and CDR2 SYDVKM. The CDR3 runs to 14 residues. V was pared by 10 bases and J by 4 bases, with 9 bases of the junction left unmatched. The CDR3: CATLTSGSIYEQYF. The CDR3 DNA sequence: TGTGCCACCCTAACTAGCGGGAGTATTTACGAGCAGTACTTC. The whole variable domain, filled in from reference TRBV28 and TRBJ2-7, reads DVKVTQSSRYLVKRTGEKVFLECVQDMDHENMFWYRQDPGLGLRLIYFSYDVKMKEKGDIPEGYSVSREKKERFSLILESASTNQTSMYLCATLTSGSIYEQYFGPGTRLTVT.

The chain joins TRBV29-1 to TRBJ2-5, with TRBD2 identical over 7 bases. The length of the CDR3 is 13 residues. J lost 2 bases, V lost 6 bases, and 6 bases had no gene match. Per the germline V gene, CDR1 is SQVTM and CDR2 is ANQGSEA. Here the CDR3 reads CSVPGTTQETQYF. The CDR3 DNA is TGCAGCGTGCCCGGGACTACTCAAGAGACCCAGTACTTC.

This chain links TRBV9 with TRBJ2-3, with D unclear. Deletions cut 0 bases from V and 1 base from J, with 6 bases between. The CDR3 is 14 amino acids. Germline-derived CDR1 and CDR2 are SGDLS and YYNGEE. The CDR3: CASSVGLRTDTQYF. CDR3 sequence (DNA): TGTGCCAGCAGCGTAGGACTGCGCACAGATACGCAGTATTTT.

This clone was seen a single time. The chain combines TRBV6-5 with TRBJ1-5; D is perhaps TRBD1 (5 bases). Germline CDR1 is MNHEY and CDR2 is SVGAGI. Trimming removed 0 bases from V and 9 bases from J, with 15 bases in between. The CDR3 loop spans 15 amino acids. The CDR3 is CASSYSSLGGLPQHF. DNA of the CDR3: TGTGCCAGCAGTTACTCGAGTCTGGGGGGATTGCCCCAGCATTTT.

The V and J genes are TRBV18 and TRBJ1-2; a possible D gene is TRBD1 (5 bases). CDR1 and CDR2 (germline): KGHSH, LQKENI. With 3 bases removed from V and 5 bases from J, the gap between germline ends came to 13 bases. This CDR3 is 14 amino acids long. The CDR3 DNA is TGTGCCAGCTCACCCGAGACAGCGGGGTATGGCTACACCTTC. It yields the protein CASSPETAGYGYTF.

The chain has TRBV4-3 and TRBJ1-2; 9 nucleotides match TRBD1. Per the germline V gene, CDR1 is LGHNA and CDR2 is YSLEER. The CDR3 has 14 residues. V was clipped by 5 bases and J by 3 bases; unmatched bases: 4. The CDR3 DNA is TGCGCCAGCAGCATCCGGACAGGGGACTATGGCTACACCTTC. It translates to CASSIRTGDYGYTF.

The chain carries TRBV28 and TRBJ2-1; 10 nucleotides align to TRBD1. In germline, CDR1 is MDHEN, CDR2 SYDVKM. This CDR3 has 15 residues. The V gene end was trimmed by 6 bases and the J gene end by 4 bases; junction bases not matched to a gene: 6. In DNA form, the CDR3 reads TGTGCCAGCAGCAAGACAGGGGGCGGGTACAATGAGCAGTTCTTC. Translating gives CASSKTGGGYNEQFF. Looking up the rest from reference TRBV28 and TRBJ2-1 gives the full variable domain: DVKVTQSSRYLVKRTGEKVFLECVQDMDHENMFWYRQDPGLGLRLIYFSYDVKMKEKGDIPEGYSVSREKKERFSLILESASTNQTSMYLCASSKTGGGYNEQFFGPGTRLTVL.